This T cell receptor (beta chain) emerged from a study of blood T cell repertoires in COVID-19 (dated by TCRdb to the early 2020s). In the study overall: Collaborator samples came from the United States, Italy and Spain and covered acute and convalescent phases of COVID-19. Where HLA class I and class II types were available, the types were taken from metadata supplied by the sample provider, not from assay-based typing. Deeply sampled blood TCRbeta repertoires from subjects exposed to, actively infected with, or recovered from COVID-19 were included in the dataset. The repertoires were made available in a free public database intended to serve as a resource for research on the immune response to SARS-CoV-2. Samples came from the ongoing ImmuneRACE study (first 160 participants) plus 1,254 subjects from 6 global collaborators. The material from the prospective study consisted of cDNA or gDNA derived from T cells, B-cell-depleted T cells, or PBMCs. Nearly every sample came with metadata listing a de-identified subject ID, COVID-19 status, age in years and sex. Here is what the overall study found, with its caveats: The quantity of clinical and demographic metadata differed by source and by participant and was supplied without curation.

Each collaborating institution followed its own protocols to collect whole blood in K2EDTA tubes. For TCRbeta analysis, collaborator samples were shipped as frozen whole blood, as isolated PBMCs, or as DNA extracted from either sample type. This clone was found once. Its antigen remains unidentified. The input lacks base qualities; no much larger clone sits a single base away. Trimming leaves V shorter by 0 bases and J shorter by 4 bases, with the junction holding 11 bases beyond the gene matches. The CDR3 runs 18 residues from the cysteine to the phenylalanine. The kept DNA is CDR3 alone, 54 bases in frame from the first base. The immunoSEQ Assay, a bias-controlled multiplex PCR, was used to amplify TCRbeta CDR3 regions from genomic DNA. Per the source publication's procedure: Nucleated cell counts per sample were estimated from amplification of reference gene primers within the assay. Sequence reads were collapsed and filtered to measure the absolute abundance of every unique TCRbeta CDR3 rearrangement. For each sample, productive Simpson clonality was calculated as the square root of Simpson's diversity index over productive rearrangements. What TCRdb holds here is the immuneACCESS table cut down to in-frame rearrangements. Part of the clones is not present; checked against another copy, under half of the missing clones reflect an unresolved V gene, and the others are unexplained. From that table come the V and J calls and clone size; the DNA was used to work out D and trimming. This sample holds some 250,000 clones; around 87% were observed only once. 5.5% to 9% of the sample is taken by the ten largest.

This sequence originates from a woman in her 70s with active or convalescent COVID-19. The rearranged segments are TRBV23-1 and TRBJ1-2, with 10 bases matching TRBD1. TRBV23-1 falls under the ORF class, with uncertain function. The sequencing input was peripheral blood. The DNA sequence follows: TGCGCCAGCAGTCAATCAATTTGCTCCGGGACAGGGGCCTATGGCTACACCTTC. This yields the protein CASSQSICSGTGAYGYTF.